This T cell receptor (beta chain) is drawn from a study of cytomegalovirus exposure and HLA in healthy donors (dated by TCRdb to about 2017). For the study in its entirety: According to an earlier analysis of 587 of the donors, some 180 million T cells yielded 90 million to 130 million unique TCR beta sequences and approximately 280 Gb of sequence data. An early release covering roughly 600 HLA-typed donors comprised approximately 290 gigabases of sequencing data and 85 million or so unique TCR sequences. Among the approximately 400 genotyped donors, roughly 80% belonged to the genetic ancestry cluster associated with self-reported Caucasian donors. To study patterns of TCR occurrence, a later analysis re-analyzed previously published TCR beta repertoires from around 670 donors and added high-resolution HLA genotyping. The study profiled the T cell repertoires of 500 to 800 subjects by immunosequencing and related them to cytomegalovirus serostatus. In an earlier analysis of 550 to 700 of the donors, high-throughput TCR beta sequencing was used to judge whether each TCR beta V gene segment behaved as functional or pseudogenic. The study aimed to test whether signatures of past pathogen exposure could be identified by cataloging public T cell receptors. Along with the approximately 700-subject first cohort, a separate validation cohort of some 130 different subjects was used. Typing coverage varied by locus: about 629-630 donors for A, B, C, DRB1 and DQB1; roughly 500 for DQA1; about 600 for DPA1; around 450 for DPB1. High-throughput TCR immunosequencing, statistical association of individual TCRs with disease status, and machine learning were combined to predict cytomegalovirus infection status. Among roughly 400 genotyped donors of the cohort, an average of approximately 200,000 unique TCR beta nucleotide sequences was sequenced per donor, of which about 20% were non-productive. In a later genetic analysis, genome-wide SNP genotypes for about three fifths of the roughly 670 donors were used, and that subset was treated as a discovery cohort. All discovery cohort repertoires had been generated on a single sequencing platform. Rather than drawing on any new phenotypic data, the later analysis identified candidate immune exposures from TCR beta sequences and the way those sequences occurred across donors. Because of strong linkage in the cohort, a handful of DR-DQ haplotypes were treated as single units for association and clustering. Donor age, sex, ethnicity and CMV serostatus were compiled together with the repertoire data. HLA typing included class I and class II loci at four-digit resolution. Summary of the overall study and its limitations: It was suggested by the authors that the approach could potentially be generalized to other disease states and immunological phenotypes. In a later analysis, several top co-occurrence clusters were reported to appear linked to parvovirus B19, influenza, CMV and Epstein-Barr virus. Broadly in line with IMGT annotations, most TCR beta V segments showed up in productive rearrangements about 90% or about 30% of the time in an earlier analysis of 587 of the donors. Cytomegalovirus status was reported to be diagnosed by the classifier with high specificity and sensitivity in both the original and validation cohorts. A cluster of highly shared sequence variants was judged likely to represent a technical artifact of the sequencing pipeline. In a later genetic analysis, a missense DCLRE1C variant was associated with V-gene and J-gene trimming of TCR beta chains, and the association was replicated in an independent cohort. A later analysis associated 15,000 or so TCR beta sequences with specific HLA alleles at a false discovery rate of 0.05. In a later analysis, HLA-associated TCR beta chains showed more clonal expansion and lower generation probabilities than non-associated chains that were equally common. The presence/absence analyses assumed that sequencing depth was roughly uniform across donors, and that assumption may not be true. In this cohort, only TCR beta chains were sequenced, and detectable features were limited by the absence of alpha or paired-chain data. A few of the identified cytomegalovirus-associated TCR beta chains were confirmed in vitro to be specific for cytomegalovirus antigens. Strong co-occurrence of HLA alleles, especially DR and DQ, made assigning TCR associations to individual alleles difficult. Immune exposure information for the cohort was limited to CMV serostatus. In a later analysis, TCR association rates were found to vary across HLA loci, with the most associated TCRs seen for DRB1 alleles and the fewest for HLA-C alleles. Linkage disequilibrium might explain the correlated functional status among segregating V segments, but an unknown experimental factor could not be ruled out. A further reported finding was that TCR beta sequences accurately predicted the HLA-A and HLA-B alleles for most subjects in the first cohort. Some IMGT-functional V segments, including TRBV6-2 and TRBV6-3, could not be told apart with the 87-base-pair reads, so those segments were excluded. The study gave a list of roughly 150 TCR beta chains associated with cytomegalovirus. According to a later genetic analysis, donors in an Asian-associated ancestry cluster had fewer N-insertions in productive TCRs than the roughly 660-donor mean. In a later analysis, most CMV-associated TCR beta chains were found to appear HLA-restricted, with HLA associations seemingly driven largely by CMV exposure. The earlier analysis of approximately 540 of the donors excluded seventeen rarely observed V segments, including chromosome 9 orphons, because counts were too low. Because HLA typing was missing for some donors at each locus, association tests included only the typed subset. Most TCR sequences were observed very rarely across donors, whereas some public TCRs were present in many individuals.

The library was made by the immunoSEQ multiplex PCR assay. A mixture of 60 forward primers for TCR Vbeta segments and 13 reverse primers for TCR Jbeta segments was used in the multiplex PCR. The CDR3 region of rearranged TCR beta genes was amplified from genomic DNA with a multiplex PCR assay. Amplified TCR beta libraries were sequenced as 87-base-pair reads on the Illumina HiSeq System. On the authors' methods: In a later analysis, tens of millions of unique TCR beta chains were counted across the roughly 670 repertoires, and roughly 10 million of these chains were shared by at least two donors. A nearest-neighbor algorithm error-corrected the raw reads and collapsed the reads into unique sequences, merging closely related sequences to remove PCR and sequencing errors. Alignment of CDR3 sequences to IMGT reference sequences was used to assign V, D and J gene segments. For a sequence to be retained, a match of at least six nucleotides to both a V gene segment and a J gene segment was required. A rearrangement counted as productive if the CDR3 had no stop codons and remained in frame with V and J, and every other rearrangement counted as non-productive. Following IMGT convention, CDR3 was defined as the stretch from the second conserved V-encoded cysteine up to the conserved J-encoded phenylalanine. The earlier analysis of a few hundred of the donors excluded any sequence lacking an unambiguous match to a single V gene segment. An earlier analysis of 587 of the donors classified V segments as functional when productive rearrangements were above 56.7% and as segregating when the standard deviation between donors was above 5%. A statistical classification framework was built for diagnosing cytomegalovirus status from the catalog of TCR beta chain sequences. In a later analysis, TCR nucleotide sequences were compared against IMGT/GENE-DB human TR gene sequences so that V and J genes could be assigned. Using the TCRdist pipeline, a later analysis assigned CDR3 sequences along with most-parsimonious VDJ recombination scenarios. A later analysis defined each TCR beta chain by its CDR3 amino acid sequence plus V-gene family, and excluded reads lacking a unique V-gene family. To address suspected cross-contamination and a sequencing artifact, a later analysis removed approximately 590 highly shared, low-generation-probability nucleotide sequences. A later analysis calculated a clonal expansion index for each public chain from normalized within-repertoire ranks of inferred template counts. A later analysis computed generation probabilities with a VDJ recombination model fitted to out-of-frame rearrangements, and checked the results against IGoR. In a later analysis, hypergeometric tests were used to score TCR-TCR, TCR-HLA and TCR-CMV co-occurrence, with a repertoire-size bias correction applied to TCR pairs. A later analysis estimated false discovery rates by permuting HLA or CMV assignments 20 times. A later analysis grouped co-occurring TCRs with DBSCAN, adding TCRdist sequence similarity when clustering within HLA-allele-positive subsets. Repertoires with fewer than 30,000 or more than 120,000 public chains were left out of co-occurrence clustering, as were five repertoires with anomalous nucleotide sharing. Held by TCRdb, this immuneACCESS table contains in-frame sequences only and omits some clones. Under half of the omission traces to an unresolved V gene where checked; the cause of the rest is unknown. That table supplies the V and J calls and clone size; D and trimming were determined from the DNA. Across this sample there are about 160,000 clones, with approximately 81% seen only once. The biggest ten clones account for around 1% of the sample.

A word on this clone: Its antigen is unknown. No qualities accompany the bases; no much larger clone lies one base away.

The cohort consisted of fewer than 700 healthy bone marrow donors. At the time of sampling, all cohort members were nominally healthy, though unrecorded immune exposures were likely present. The donor was CMV seronegative and belonged to the group of over 300 seronegative cohort members. A peripheral blood sample was provided by each donor, and peripheral blood mononuclear cells were used for TCR beta sequencing. The Qiagen DNeasy Blood Extraction Kit was used to extract genomic DNA from the blood cell samples. V loses 7 bases of germline sequence and J loses 3 bases, and the interval between the two ends is 12 bases. CDR1 and CDR2, looked up from the germline V gene (reference sequence), are MNHEY and SMNVEV. There are 13 amino acids in the CDR3, from cysteine to phenylalanine inclusive. Only CDR3 DNA remains: 39 bases, in frame from the first base.

Recombination connected TRBV27 to TRBJ1-2; a weak D assignment points to TRBD1 (5 bases agree). The sequence derives from a man aged 30 to 45 in good health and CMV-seronegative. Material for sequencing was PBMCs. The CDR3 reads CASTPGVDYGYTF. The nucleotide sequence reads as follows: TGTGCCAGCACCCCGGGGGTTGACTATGGCTACACCTTC.